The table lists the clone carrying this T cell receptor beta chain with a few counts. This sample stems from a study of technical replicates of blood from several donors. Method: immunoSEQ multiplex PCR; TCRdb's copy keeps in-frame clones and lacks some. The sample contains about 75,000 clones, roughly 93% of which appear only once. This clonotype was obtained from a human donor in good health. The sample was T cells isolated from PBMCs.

The CDR3 spells CASSPYGYEQYF. DNA of the CDR3: TGTGCCAGCAGTCCCTACGGCTACGAGCAGTACTTC. This sequence joins TRBV6-1 and TRBJ2-7, with no clear D. CDR1 and CDR2 (germline): MNHNS, SASEGT. The germline V and J ends were trimmed by 5 bases and 3 bases, with 8 bases remaining between them. The CDR3 extends over 12 amino acids.